This T cell receptor (beta chain) was identified during a study of blood T cell repertoires in COVID-19. Study context: Donors in the United States, Italy and Spain gave samples during acute or convalescent COVID-19.

Original handling: Reference gene primer amplification yielded estimated nucleated cell counts. Clones were sequenced by immunoSEQ multiplex PCR, and TCRdb holds only the in-frame ones, with some missing. Clonal size and the V and J genes are those of that table, whereas D and trimming came from the DNA. The sample yields under 450,000 clones, about 87% seen once. V dropped 0 bases and J dropped 4 bases, with 12 bases sitting between them. Per germline, CDR1 LGHDT and CDR2 YNNKEL (reference sequence). CDR3 length: 15 amino acids. The chain is built from TRBV3-1 (or the pseudogene TRBV3-2) and TRBJ1-1; no reliable D call. Sequenced: PBMCs or T cells enriched from blood (not recorded which). The receptor was isolated from a man aged 30-40 years who had recovered from COVID-19. CDR3 sequence reads: CASSQDGLGGTEAFF. CDR3 DNA sequence: TGTGCCAGCAGCCAAGATGGGTTGGGAGGCACTGAAGCTTTCTTT.